The clone carrying this T cell receptor beta chain was counted between two and nine times. Germline CDR1 is SEHNR and CDR2 is FQNEAQ (reference sequence). There are 12 residues in the CDR3. With 2 bases removed from V and 8 bases from J, the gap between germline ends came to 9 bases. The data are from a study of T cells in Graves' hyperthyroidism and ophthalmopathy. From RNA transcripts, TCR beta CDR3 regions were amplified. The TCR CDR3 first-round RT-PCR relied on the HTBI primer set. One entry per CDR3 protein, called by TCRdb with MiXCR from the multiplex PCR reads. The sample includes around 610,000 distinct CDR3 sequences, approximately 15% of them seen just once. For ophthalmopathy patients, the Clinical Activity Score was at least 3 and the NOSPECS grade at least 4; duration was under 3 months.

The material sequenced was blood. The source of this sequence is a woman aged 40-49 years with Graves' ophthalmopathy. V gene TRBV7-9 combines with J gene TRBJ1-1; D is uncertain. The CDR3 sequence is CASSLSVEEAFF. The CDR3 bases are TGTGCCAGCAGCTTAAGTGTCGAAGAAGCTTTCTTT.